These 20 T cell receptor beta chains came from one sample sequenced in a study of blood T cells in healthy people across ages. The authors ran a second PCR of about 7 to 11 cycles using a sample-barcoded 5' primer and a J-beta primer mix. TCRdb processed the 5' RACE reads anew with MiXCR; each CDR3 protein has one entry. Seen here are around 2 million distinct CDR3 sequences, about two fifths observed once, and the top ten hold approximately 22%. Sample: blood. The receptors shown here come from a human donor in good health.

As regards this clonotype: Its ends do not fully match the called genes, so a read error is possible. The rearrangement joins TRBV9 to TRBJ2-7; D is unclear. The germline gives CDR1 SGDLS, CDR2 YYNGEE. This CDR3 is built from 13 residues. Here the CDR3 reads CASSVDGSYGQYF. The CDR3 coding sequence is TGTGCCAGCAGCGTAGACGGTAGCTACGGGCAGTACTTC.

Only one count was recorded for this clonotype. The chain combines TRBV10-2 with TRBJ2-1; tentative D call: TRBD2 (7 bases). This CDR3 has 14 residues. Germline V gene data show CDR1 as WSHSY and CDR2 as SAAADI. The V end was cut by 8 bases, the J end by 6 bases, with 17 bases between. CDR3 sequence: CASFKGGASNEQFF. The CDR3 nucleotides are TGCGCCAGCTTTAAGGGGGGGGCGAGCAATGAGCAGTTCTTC.

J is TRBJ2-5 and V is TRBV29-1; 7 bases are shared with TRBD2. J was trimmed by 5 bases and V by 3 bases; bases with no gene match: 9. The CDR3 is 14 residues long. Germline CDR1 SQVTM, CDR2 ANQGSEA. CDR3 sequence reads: CSVDVGGVVETQYF. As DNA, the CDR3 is TGCAGCGTTGACGTGGGGGGGGTGGTGGAGACCCAGTACTTC.

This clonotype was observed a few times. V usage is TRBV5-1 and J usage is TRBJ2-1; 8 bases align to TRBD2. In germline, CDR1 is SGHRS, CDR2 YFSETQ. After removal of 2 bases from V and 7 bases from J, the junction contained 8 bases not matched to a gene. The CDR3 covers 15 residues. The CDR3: CASSFDPGGQNEQFF. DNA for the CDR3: TGCGCCAGCAGCTTTGATCCGGGGGGGCAAAATGAGCAGTTCTTC.

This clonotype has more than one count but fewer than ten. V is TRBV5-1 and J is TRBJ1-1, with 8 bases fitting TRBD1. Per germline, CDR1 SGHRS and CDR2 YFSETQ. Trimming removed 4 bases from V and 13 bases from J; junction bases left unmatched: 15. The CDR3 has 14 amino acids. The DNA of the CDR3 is TGCGCCAGCAGCCCCTGGACAGGGTATCGATTTAGTTTCTTT. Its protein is CASSPWTGYRFSFF.

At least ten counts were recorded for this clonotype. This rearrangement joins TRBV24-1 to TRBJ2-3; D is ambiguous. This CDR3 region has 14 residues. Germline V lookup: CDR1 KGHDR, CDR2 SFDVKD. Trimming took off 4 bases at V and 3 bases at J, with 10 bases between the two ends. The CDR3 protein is CATSDARSTDTQYF. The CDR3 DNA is TGTGCCACCAGTGACGCGAGGTCAACAGATACGCAGTATTTT.

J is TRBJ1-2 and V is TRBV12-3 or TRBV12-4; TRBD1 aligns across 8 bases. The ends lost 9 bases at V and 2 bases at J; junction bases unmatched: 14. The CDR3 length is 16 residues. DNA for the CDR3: TGTGCCAGTAGCCTTGGTGGGCCAGGGGGCAACTATGGCTACACCTTC. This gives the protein CASSLGGPGGNYGYTF.

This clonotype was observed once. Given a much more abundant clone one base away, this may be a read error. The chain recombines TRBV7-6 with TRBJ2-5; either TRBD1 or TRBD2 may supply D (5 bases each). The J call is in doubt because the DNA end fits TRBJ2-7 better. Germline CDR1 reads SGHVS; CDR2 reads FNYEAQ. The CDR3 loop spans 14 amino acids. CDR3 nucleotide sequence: TGTGCCAGCAGCCCCCGGACATCAGGGAGCGAGCAGTACTTC. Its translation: CASSPRTSGSEQYF.

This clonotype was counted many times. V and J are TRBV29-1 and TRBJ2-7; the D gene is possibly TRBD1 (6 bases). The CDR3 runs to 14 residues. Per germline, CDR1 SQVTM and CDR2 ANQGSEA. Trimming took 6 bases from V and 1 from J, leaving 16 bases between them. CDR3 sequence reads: CSVLSTGFSYEQYF. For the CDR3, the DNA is TGCAGCGTCCTCTCGACAGGTTTTTCCTACGAGCAGTACTTC.

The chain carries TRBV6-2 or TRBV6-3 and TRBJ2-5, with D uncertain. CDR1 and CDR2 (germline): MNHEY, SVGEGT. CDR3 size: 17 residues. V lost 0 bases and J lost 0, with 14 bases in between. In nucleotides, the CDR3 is TGTGCCAGCAGTTACTCGATATTTCAGATTTACCAAGAGACCCAGTACTTC. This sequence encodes CASSYSIFQIYQETQYF.

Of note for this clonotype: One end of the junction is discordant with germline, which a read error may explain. Here the CDR3 reads CASSYSEVWDTEAFF. The CDR3 DNA is TGTGCCAGCAGTTACTCGGAAGTCTGGGACACAGAAGCTTTCTTT. The chain is built from TRBV6-2 or TRBV6-3 and TRBJ1-1; TRBD1 might be the D (6 bases). The CDR3 covers 15 residues. The germline V gene encodes CDR1 MNHEY and CDR2 SVGEGT.

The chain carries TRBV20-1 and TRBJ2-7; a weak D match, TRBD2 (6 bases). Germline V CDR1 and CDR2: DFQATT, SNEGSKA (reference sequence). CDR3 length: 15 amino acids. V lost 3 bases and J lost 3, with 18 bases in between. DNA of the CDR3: TGCAGTGCTAGCTCTGCGGAGGGGTCAATCTACGAGCAGTACTTC. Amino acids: CSASSAEGSIYEQYF.

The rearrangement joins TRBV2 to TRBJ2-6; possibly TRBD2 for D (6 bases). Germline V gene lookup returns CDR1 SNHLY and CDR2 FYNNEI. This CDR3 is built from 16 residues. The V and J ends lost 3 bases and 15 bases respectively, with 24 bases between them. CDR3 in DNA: TGTGCCAGCAGTGACCTGCGGATACTGGGGGGAAATGCCCTGACTTTC. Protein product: CASSDLRILGGNALTF. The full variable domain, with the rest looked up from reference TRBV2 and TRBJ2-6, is EPEVTQTPSHQVTQMGQEVILRCVPISNHLYFYWYRQILGQKVEFLVSFYNNEISEKSEIFDDQFSVERPDGSNFTLKIRSTKLEDSAMYFCASSDLRILGGNALTFGAGSRLTVL.

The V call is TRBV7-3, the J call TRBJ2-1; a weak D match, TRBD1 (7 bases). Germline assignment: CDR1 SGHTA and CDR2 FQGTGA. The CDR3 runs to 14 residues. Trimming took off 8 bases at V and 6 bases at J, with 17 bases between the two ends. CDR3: CASGSAGGGNEQFF. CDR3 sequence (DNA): TGTGCCAGCGGCTCTGCAGGGGGAGGCAATGAGCAGTTCTTC.

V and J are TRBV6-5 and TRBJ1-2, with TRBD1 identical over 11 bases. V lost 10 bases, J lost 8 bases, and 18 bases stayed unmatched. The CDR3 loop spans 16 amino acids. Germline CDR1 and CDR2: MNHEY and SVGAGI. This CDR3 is CATRGSSGQGVYGYTF. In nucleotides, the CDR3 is TGTGCCACCAGAGGCTCGTCGGGACAGGGGGTATACGGCTACACCTTC.

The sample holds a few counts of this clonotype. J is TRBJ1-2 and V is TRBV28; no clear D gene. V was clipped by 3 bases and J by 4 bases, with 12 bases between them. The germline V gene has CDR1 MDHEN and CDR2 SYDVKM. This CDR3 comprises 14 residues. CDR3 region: CASSFGTDTYGYTF. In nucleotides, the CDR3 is TGTGCCAGCAGTTTTGGTACAGACACCTATGGCTACACCTTC.

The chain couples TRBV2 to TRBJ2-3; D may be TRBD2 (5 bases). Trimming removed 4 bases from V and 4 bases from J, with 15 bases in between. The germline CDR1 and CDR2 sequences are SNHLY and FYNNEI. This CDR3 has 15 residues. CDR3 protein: CASSGPGGSSDTQYF. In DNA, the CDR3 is TGTGCCAGCAGTGGCCCAGGAGGAAGCTCAGATACGCAGTATTTT.

The CDR3 here is CSARGGSDTQYF. CDR3 bases: TGCAGTGCTAGAGGGGGATCAGATACGCAGTATTTT. The chain has TRBV20-1 and TRBJ2-3, with D unclear. Germline loops: CDR1 DFQATT, CDR2 SNEGSKA (reference sequence). Trimming took off 1 base at V and 4 bases at J, with 6 bases between the two ends. This CDR3 has 12 amino acids.

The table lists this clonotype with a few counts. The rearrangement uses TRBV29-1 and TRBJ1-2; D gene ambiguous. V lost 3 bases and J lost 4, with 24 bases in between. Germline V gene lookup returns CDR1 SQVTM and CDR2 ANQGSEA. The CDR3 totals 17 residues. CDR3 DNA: TGCAGCGTTGATGACACCGGAATTTCAATCAGCGGCTATGGCTACACCTTC. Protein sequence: CSVDDTGISISGYGYTF.

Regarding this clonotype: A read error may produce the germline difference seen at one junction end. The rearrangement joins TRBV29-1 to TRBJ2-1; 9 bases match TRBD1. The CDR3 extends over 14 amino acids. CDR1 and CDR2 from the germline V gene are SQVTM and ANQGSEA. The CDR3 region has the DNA TGCAACGTTGACTGGACAGGGGCCGCTGGCGAGCAGTTCTTC. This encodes CNVDWTGAAGEQFF.